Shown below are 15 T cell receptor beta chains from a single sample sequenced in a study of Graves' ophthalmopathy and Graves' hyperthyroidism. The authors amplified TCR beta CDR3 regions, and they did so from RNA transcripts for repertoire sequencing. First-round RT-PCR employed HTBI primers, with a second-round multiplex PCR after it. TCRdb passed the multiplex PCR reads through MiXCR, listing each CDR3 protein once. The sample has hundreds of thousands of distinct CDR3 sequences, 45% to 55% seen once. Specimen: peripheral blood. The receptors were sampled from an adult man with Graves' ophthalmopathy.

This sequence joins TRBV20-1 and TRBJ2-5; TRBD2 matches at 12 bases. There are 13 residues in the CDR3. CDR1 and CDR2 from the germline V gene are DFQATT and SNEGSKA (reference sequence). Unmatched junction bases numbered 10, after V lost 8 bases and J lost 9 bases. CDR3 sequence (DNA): TGCAGTCTCGTTAGTGGACTAGCGGGGCCCCAGTACTTC. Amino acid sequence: CSLVSGLAGPQYF.

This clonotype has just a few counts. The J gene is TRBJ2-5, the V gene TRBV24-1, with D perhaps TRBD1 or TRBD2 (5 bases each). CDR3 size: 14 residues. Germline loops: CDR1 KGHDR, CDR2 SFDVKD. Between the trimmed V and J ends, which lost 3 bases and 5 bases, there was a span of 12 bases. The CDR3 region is CATSDVWGLETQYF. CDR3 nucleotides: TGTGCCACCAGTGATGTCTGGGGGTTGGAGACCCAGTACTTC.

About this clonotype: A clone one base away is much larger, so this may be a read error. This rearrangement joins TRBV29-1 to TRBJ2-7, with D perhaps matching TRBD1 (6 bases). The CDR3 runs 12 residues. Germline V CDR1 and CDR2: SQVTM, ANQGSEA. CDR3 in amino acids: CSVWTVSYERYF. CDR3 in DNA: TGCAGCGTATGGACAGTATCCTACGAGCGGTACTTC.

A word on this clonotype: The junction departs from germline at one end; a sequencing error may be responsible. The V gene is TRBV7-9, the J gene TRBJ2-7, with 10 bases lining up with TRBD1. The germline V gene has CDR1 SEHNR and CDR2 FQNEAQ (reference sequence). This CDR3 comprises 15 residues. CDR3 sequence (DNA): TGCGCCAGCAGCACCGGGACAGGGGATCTTGATGAGCAGTACTTC. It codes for CASSTGTGDLDEQYF.

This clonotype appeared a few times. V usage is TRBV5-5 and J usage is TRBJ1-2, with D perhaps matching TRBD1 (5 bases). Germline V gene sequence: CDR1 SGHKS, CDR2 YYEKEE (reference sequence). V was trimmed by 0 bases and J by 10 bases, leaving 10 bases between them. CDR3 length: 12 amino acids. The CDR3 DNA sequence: TGTGCCAGCAGCTTGGGGGCAGGGCACTACACCTTC. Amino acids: CASSLGAGHYTF. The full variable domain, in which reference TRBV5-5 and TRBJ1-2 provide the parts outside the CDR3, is DAGVTQSPTHLIKTRGQQVTLRCSPISGHKSVSWYQQVLGQGPQFIFQYYEKEERGRGNFPDRFSARQFPNYSSELNVNALLLGDSALYLCASSLGAGHYTFGSGTRLTVV.

The CDR3 protein is CASSLADGQGAGEQYF. CDR3 sequence (DNA): TGTGCCAGCAGCTTAGCAGACGGACAGGGGGCCGGCGAGCAGTACTTC. The chain recombines TRBV7-9 with TRBJ2-7; 11 positions agree with TRBD1. Germline CDR1 reads SEHNR; CDR2 reads FQNEAQ (reference sequence). V lost 0 bases and J lost 6; bases outside the gene matches: 7. The CDR3 covers 16 residues.

The CDR3 DNA follows: TGCAGCGTTGCTGTCGCTAGCGGGAGTCGAAATGAGCAGTTCTTC. This translates into CSVAVASGSRNEQFF. The chain uses TRBV29-1 and TRBJ2-1; 10 bases align to TRBD2. V shed 4 bases and J 7 bases; nucleotides not matched to a gene: 10. The CDR3 is made up of 15 amino acids. Germline V CDR1 and CDR2: SQVTM, ANQGSEA.

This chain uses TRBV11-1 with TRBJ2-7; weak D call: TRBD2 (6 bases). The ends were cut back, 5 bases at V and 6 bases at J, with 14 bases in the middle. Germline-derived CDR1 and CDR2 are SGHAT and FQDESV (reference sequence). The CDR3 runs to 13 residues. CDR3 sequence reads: CASSGGAIFEQYF. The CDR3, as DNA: TGTGCCAGCAGCGGAGGGGCCATCTTCGAGCAGTACTTC.

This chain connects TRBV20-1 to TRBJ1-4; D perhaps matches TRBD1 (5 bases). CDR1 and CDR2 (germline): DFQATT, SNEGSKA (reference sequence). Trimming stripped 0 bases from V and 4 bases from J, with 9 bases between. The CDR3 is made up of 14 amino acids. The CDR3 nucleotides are TGCAGTGCTAGAGATCCGGGACGTAATGAAAAACTGTTTTTT. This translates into CSARDPGRNEKLFF.

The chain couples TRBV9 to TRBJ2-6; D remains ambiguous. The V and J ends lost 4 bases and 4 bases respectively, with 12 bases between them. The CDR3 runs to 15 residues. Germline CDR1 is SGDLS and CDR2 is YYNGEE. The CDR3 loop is CASSHVVSGANVLTF. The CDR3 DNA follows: TGTGCCAGCAGCCATGTGGTATCGGGGGCCAACGTCCTGACTTTC.

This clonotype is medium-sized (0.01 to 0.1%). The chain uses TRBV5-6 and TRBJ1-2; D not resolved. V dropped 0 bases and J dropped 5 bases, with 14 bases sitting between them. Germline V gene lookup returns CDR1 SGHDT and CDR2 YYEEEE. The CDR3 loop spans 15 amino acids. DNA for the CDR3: TGTGCCAGCAGCTTGGAGGCACCGGTAGAGTATGGCTACACCTTC. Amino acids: CASSLEAPVEYGYTF.

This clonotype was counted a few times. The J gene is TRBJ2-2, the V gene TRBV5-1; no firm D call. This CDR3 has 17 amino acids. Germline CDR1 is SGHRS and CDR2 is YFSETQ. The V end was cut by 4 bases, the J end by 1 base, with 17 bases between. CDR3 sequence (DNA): TGCGCCAGCAGCCGAGGTACCCCACCCGTGAACACCGGGGAGCTGTTTTTT. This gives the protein CASSRGTPPVNTGELFF.

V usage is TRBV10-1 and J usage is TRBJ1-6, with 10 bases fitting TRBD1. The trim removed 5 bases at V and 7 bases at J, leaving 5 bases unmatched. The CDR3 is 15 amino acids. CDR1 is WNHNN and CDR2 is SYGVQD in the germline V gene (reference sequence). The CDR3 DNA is TGCGCCAGCAGTTCAGCGGGACAGGGGAATTCACCCCTCCACTTT. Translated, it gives CASSSAGQGNSPLHF.

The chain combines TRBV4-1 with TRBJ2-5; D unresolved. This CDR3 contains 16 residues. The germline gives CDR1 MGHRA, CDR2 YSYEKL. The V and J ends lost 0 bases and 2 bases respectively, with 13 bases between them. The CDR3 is CASSQDRIESQETQYF. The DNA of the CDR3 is TGCGCCAGCAGCCAAGATCGAATAGAGTCACAAGAGACCCAGTACTTC.

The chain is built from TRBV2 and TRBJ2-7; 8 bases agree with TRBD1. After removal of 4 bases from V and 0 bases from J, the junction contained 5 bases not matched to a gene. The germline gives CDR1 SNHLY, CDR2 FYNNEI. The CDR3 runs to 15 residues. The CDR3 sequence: CASSGSGTGSYEQYF. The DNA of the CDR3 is TGTGCCAGCAGTGGATCCGGGACAGGCTCCTACGAGCAGTACTTC.